These T cell receptor beta chains were read from a single sample in a study of neoadjuvant nivolumab and ipilimumab in lung cancer. Sequenced by immunoSEQ multiplex PCR; TCRdb stores in-frame clones only, minus some. The sample consists of 15,000 to 20,000 clones, more than 75% of them appearing once. The sequences come from tumor tissue, collected after neoadjuvant nivolumab, alone or with ipilimumab, at or shortly before surgery. The receptors originated from an adult with non-small cell lung cancer. Both conserved end residues are part of each CDR3. The D gene is left open where the match is weak. Clone size, where shown, is once, few, many, or a class for clones that have expanded.

d_call v_call clone_size cdr3_aa
- TRBV6-1 once CASSEAVGGNEAFF
TRBD1 TRBV5-1 - CASSLGQPDRAHGYTF
- TRBV5-4 - CASSLEGQPQHF
- TRBV5-6 - CASSQSNTQETQYF
- TRBV9 - CASSGRTGAGNYGYTF
- TRBV6-1 - CASIWAGDMQYF
- TRBV2 few CASSGTDSNTEAFF
- TRBV29-1 - CSVRAAGNTEAFF
TRBD1 TRBV30 - CASDRGYNEQFF
TRBD1 TRBV19 - CASSIGTGGGQPQHF
- TRBV6-4 - CASSQTLNRHQPQHF
- TRBV7-9 - CASSWRGGRGTEAFF
- TRBV5-4 - CASSFGGPTSYEQYF
TRBD1 TRBV4-3 - CASSLTLGPGQGTTRVQYF
TRBD1 TRBV30 - CAWKTIDRVDEQYF
- TRBV11-2 few CASSLRSGHGYEQYF
TRBD1 TRBV7-2 - CASSLNRGRNEKLFF
TRBD2 TRBV4-1 few CASSHAGVNNEQFF
TRBD2 TRBV10-3 - CAISEPGGSGRPYEQYF
- TRBV5-4 - CASSLAARTNNEQFF
TRBD1 TRBV5-1 - CASTGDRARGQYF
TRBD1 TRBV6-1 once CASSVRQGVSNEKLFF
TRBD2 TRBV29-1 - CSVESSGRAQETQYF
TRBD2 TRBV6-1 - CASSEVMGLAGGGNEQFF
TRBD2 TRBV5-6 - CASSLGAGGYEQYF
TRBD2 TRBV4-1 - CASSQDFRSSGSPDTQYF
TRBD2 TRBV9 - CASSARTSGRLTDTQYF
TRBD2 TRBV9 - CASSVPRPLAASTDTQYF
TRBD2 TRBV7-9 - CASSSRRGAASGTDTQYF
- TRBV7-9 - CASSHRAGHSYNEQFF
TRBD2 TRBV19 - CASSRGGLAGGGNEQFF
- TRBV6-6 few CASSYSKGPGNTEAFF